This T cell receptor (beta chain) was captured by sequencing in a study of cytomegalovirus exposure and HLA in healthy donors. Whole-study findings and limits: CMV antigen specificity of a few CMV-associated chains was confirmed in vitro.

This clone was detected only a few times. Its antigen is as yet unknown. The V gene end was trimmed by 5 bases and the J gene end by 5 bases; junction bases not matched to a gene: 4. CDR3 size: 14 residues. Germline CDR1 and CDR2: ENHRY and SYGVKD. PCR primers comprised 60 Vbeta and 13 Jbeta primers. The protocol was immunoSEQ multiplex PCR, while the TCRdb copy is restricted to in-frame clones and leaves out a portion. The sample carries 95,000 to 150,000 clones, roughly 72% recorded once. Specimen: PBMCs. The chain uses TRBV10-3 and TRBJ2-7; TRBD2 matches 12 bases. This clonotype was sampled from a man in his forties in good health and CMV-seropositive. CDR3 amino acids: CAISSGLAGNEQYF. Here the CDR3 DNA reads TGTGCCATCAGTTCCGGACTAGCGGGGAACGAGCAGTACTTC.